The 14 T cell receptor beta chains in this list originate from one sample, sequenced in a study of T cell repertoires in cytomegalovirus infection. TCRdb reprocessed the reads with MiXCR, giving one entry per CDR3 protein. The sample shows approximately 400,000 distinct CDR3 sequences, roughly a third of them seen only once. Sequenced: PBMCs. The receptor source for this set is a human donor in good health (CMV status not recorded). Some clones in this sample may be carry-over from other donors' samples.

The chain uses TRBV6-4 and TRBJ2-3, with 10 nucleotides matching TRBD2. V was pared by 2 bases and J by 4 bases, with 3 bases of the junction left unmatched. Germline values: CDR1 MRHNA, CDR2 SNTAGT. The length of the CDR3 is 15 residues. The CDR3 sequence: CASSDERGGPDTQYF. CDR3 in DNA: TGTGCCAGCAGTGACGAGCGGGGGGGCCCAGATACGCAGTATTTT.

This clonotype was seen a few times. The chain couples TRBV7-2 to TRBJ2-4; maybe TRBD2 (6 bases). Per the germline V gene, CDR1 is SGHTA and CDR2 is FQGNSA. This CDR3 is 16 amino acids long. V dropped 1 base and J dropped 0 bases, with 10 bases sitting between them. This CDR3 reads CASSLVAALAKNIQYF. The CDR3 nucleotides are TGTGCCAGCAGCTTAGTAGCGGCACTAGCCAAAAACATTCAGTACTTC.

The gene calls are TRBV6-1 and TRBJ2-5, with D possibly being TRBD1 or TRBD2 (5 bases each). Trimming left V 2 bases short and J 5 bases short, with 9 bases between. The germline V gene has CDR1 MNHNS and CDR2 SASEGT. The CDR3 length is 13 residues. This CDR3 is CASSENRRETQYF. In DNA form, the CDR3 reads TGTGCCAGCAGTGAAAACAGGAGGGAGACCCAGTACTTC.

This clonotype was seen ten or more times. V is TRBV7-9 and J is TRBJ1-3, with D tentatively TRBD1 (5 bases). Germline-derived CDR1 and CDR2 are SEHNR and FQNEAQ (reference sequence). CDR3 length: 13 amino acids. The germline V and J ends were trimmed by 3 bases and 2 bases, with 5 bases remaining between them. The CDR3 loop reads CASSLGPGNTIYF. The CDR3 bases are TGTGCCAGCAGCTTGGGGCCTGGAAACACCATATATTTT. Full variable domain (outside the CDR3, taken from reference TRBV7-9 and TRBJ1-3): DTGVSQNPRHKITKRGQNVTFRCDPISEHNRLYWYRQTLGQGPEFLTYFQNEAQLEKSRLLSDRFSAERPKGSFSTLEIQRTEQGDSAMYLCASSLGPGNTIYFGEGSWLTVV.

The chain links TRBV11-2 to TRBJ2-7; D may match TRBD1 or TRBD2 (5 bases each). The germline gives CDR1 SGHAT, CDR2 FQNNGV. The V end lost 0 bases, the J end lost 1 base, and 16 bases lay between the germline ends. This CDR3 has 17 amino acids. CDR3: CASSLDHSMWGSYEQYF. The CDR3 DNA reads TGTGCCAGCAGCTTAGACCACTCAATGTGGGGGTCCTACGAGCAGTACTTC.

This chain links TRBV4-1 with TRBJ2-7; tentatively, D is TRBD1 (6 bases). In germline, CDR1 is MGHRA, CDR2 YSYEKL. The CDR3 is 15 amino acids. Trimming shortened V by 2 bases and J by 2 bases, and 13 bases separated the two germline ends. The CDR3 DNA follows: TGCGCCAGCAGCCAAACGGACAGACTCCCCTACGAGCAGTACTTC. Amino acid sequence: CASSQTDRLPYEQYF.

On this clonotype: This may be a read error: a much more frequent sequence differs by one nucleotide. V gene TRBV6-8 combines with J gene TRBJ1-5; 7 bases fit TRBD1. This CDR3 region has 13 residues. Germline CDR1 is MNHGY and CDR2 is SAAAGT. The CDR3 loop reads CASGTAGNQPHHF. CDR3 DNA sequence: TGTGCCAGCGGGACAGCGGGCAATCAGCCCCATCATTTT.

In this sample, this clonotype turned up many times. The rearrangement joins TRBV7-2 to TRBJ1-2, with a weak D call TRBD1 (6 bases). This CDR3 region has 12 residues. Germline loops: CDR1 SGHTA, CDR2 FQGNSA. Trimming took 5 bases from V and 4 from J, leaving 8 bases between them. The DNA of the CDR3 is TGTGCCAGCAGCCTACAGGGCTATGGCTACACCTTC. Amino acid sequence: CASSLQGYGYTF.

In this sample, this clonotype turned up a few times. This chain connects TRBV7-2 to TRBJ2-3, with D possibly being TRBD1 (6 bases). The V end lost 3 bases, the J end lost 4 bases, and 14 bases lay between the germline ends. The CDR3 consists of 15 residues. Germline V CDR1 and CDR2: SGHTA, FQGNSA. The CDR3 protein is CASSFVEQGSDTQYF. CDR3 DNA sequence: TGTGCCAGCAGCTTCGTCGAACAGGGCTCAGATACGCAGTATTTT. Together with reference TRBV7-2 and TRBJ2-3, the CDR3 gives the full variable domain: GAGVSQSPSNKVTEKGKDVELRCDPISGHTALYWYRQSLGQGLEFLIYFQGNSAPDKSGLPSDRFSAERTGGSVSTLTIQRTQQEDSAVYLCASSFVEQGSDTQYFGPGTRLTVL.

This clonotype was seen a handful of times. The chain carries TRBV11-1 and TRBJ2-5; D might be TRBD1 (6 bases). The CDR3 spans 14 residues. V gave up 3 bases and J gave up 5 bases, with 13 bases separating them. Per the germline V gene, CDR1 is SGHAT and CDR2 is FQDESV (reference sequence). DNA of the CDR3: TGTGCCAGCAGCTTGCAGGGGCCAGGGGAGACCCAGTACTTC. This gives the protein CASSLQGPGETQYF.

The chain recombines TRBV6-1 with TRBJ1-5; D not resolved. V was shortened by 5 bases and J by 4 bases, with 12 bases between the two germline ends. This CDR3 has 14 amino acids. The germline V gene has CDR1 MNHNS and CDR2 SASEGT. Here the CDR3 reads CASSLTWRNQPQHF. DNA for the CDR3: TGTGCCAGCAGTTTGACATGGAGAAATCAGCCCCAGCATTTT.

This clonotype was seen only a few times. The rearrangement links TRBV6-6 to TRBJ1-1; no reliable D call. CDR3 length: 15 amino acids. Germline values: CDR1 MNHNY, CDR2 SVGAGI (reference sequence). With 6 bases removed from V and 3 bases from J, the gap between germline ends came to 17 bases. The CDR3 DNA reads TGTGCCAGCAGCCCGGGCTTTACATGGGACACTGAAGCTTTCTTT. Translating it yields CASSPGFTWDTEAFF.

The table lists this clonotype with a few counts. J is TRBJ2-7 and V is TRBV7-9, with 10 bases fitting TRBD2. The CDR3 totals 20 residues. V lost 1 base to trimming and J lost 0 bases; unmatched junction nucleotides: 15. Germline CDR1 SEHNR, CDR2 FQNEAQ (reference sequence). The CDR3 loop reads CASSLEGLAFFTEGSYEQYF. The CDR3 nucleotides read TGTGCCAGCAGCTTAGAGGGACTAGCGTTCTTCACAGAAGGCTCCTACGAGCAGTACTTC.

The chain joins TRBV7-2 to TRBJ1-1, with D maybe TRBD1 (5 bases). V was trimmed by 11 bases and J by 7 bases, leaving 23 bases between them. The CDR3 is 14 residues long. Germline assignment: CDR1 SGHTA and CDR2 FQGNSA. The CDR3 region has the DNA TGTGCCGGCGGCTTAGATGGGAGGGGACTTGAAGCTTTCTTT. Amino acid sequence: CAGGLDGRGLEAFF.